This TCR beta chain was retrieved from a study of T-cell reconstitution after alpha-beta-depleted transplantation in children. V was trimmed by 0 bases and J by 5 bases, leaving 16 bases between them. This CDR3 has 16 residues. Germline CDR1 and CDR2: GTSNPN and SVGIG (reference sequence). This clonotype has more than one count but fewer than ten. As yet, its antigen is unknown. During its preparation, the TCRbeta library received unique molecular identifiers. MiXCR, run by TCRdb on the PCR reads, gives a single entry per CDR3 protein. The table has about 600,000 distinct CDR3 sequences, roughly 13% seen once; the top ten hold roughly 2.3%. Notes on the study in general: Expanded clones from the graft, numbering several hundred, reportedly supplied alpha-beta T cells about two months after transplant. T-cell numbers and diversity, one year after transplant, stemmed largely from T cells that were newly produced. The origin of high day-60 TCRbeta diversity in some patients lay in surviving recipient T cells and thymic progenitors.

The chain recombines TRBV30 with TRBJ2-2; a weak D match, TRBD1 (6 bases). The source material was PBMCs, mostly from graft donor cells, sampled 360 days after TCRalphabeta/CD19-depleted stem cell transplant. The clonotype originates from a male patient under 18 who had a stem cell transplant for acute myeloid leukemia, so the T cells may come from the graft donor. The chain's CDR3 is CAWSVGWARGTGELFF. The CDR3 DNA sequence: TGTGCCTGGAGTGTAGGATGGGCCAGGGGAACCGGGGAGCTGTTTTTT.